Detailed here is one T cell receptor beta chain. Generated by immunoSEQ multiplex PCR, the TCRdb table keeps only in-frame clones and is missing some. The table includes approximately 31,000 clones, 90% to 95% detected once. The record originates from a study of technical replicates of blood from a few donors. Germline V gene sequence: CDR1 MNHEY, CDR2 SVGAGI. Trimming removed 0 bases at V and 2 bases at J, with 10 bases between. The CDR3 loop spans 15 amino acids. Sequenced input: PBMCs. The source is a human donor in good health. Some clones in this sample may be carry-over from other donors' samples. The J gene is TRBJ2-5, the V gene TRBV6-5; no firm D call. The CDR3 DNA reads TGTGCCAGCAGTTACTCGGTGGCTCCACAAGAGACCCAGTACTTC. It encodes CASSYSVAPQETQYF.